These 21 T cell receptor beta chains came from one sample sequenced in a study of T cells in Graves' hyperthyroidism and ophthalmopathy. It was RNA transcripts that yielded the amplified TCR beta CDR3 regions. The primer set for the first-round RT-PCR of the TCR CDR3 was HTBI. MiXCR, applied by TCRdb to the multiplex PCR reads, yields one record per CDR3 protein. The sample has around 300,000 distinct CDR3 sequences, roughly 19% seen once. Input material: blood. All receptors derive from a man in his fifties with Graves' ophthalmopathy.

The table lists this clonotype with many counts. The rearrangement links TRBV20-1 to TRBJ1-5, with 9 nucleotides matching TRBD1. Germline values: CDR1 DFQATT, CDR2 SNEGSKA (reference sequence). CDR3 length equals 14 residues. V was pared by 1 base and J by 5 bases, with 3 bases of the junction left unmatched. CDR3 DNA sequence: TGCAGTGCTAGAGGGAGACAGGGGGATCAGCCCCAGCATTTT. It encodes CSARGRQGDQPQHF.

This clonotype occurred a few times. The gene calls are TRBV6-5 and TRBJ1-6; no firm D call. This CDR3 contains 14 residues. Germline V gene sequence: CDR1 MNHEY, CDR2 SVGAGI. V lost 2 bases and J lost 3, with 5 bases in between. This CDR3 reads CASSYRNYNSPLHF. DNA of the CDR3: TGTGCCAGCAGTTACCGGAACTATAATTCACCCCTCCACTTT.

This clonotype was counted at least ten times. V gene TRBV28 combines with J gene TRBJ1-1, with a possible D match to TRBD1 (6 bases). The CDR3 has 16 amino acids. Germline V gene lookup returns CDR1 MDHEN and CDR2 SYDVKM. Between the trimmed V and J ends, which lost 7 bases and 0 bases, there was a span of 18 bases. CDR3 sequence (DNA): TGTGCCAGCACCCACAGAAGGGGGGGCTTGAACACTGAAGCTTTCTTT. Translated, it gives CASTHRRGGLNTEAFF.

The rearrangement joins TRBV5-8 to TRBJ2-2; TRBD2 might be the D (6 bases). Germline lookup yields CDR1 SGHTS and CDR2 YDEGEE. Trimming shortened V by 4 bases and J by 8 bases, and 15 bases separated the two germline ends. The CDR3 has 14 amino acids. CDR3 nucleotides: TGTGCCAGCAGCCGAGGGAGGAGAGTGGGGGAGCTGTTTTTT. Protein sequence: CASSRGRRVGELFF.

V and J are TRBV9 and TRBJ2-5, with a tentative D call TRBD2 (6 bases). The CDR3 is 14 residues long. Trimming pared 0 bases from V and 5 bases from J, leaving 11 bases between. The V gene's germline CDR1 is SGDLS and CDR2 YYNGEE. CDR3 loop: CASSVAEGVETQYF. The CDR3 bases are TGTGCCAGCAGCGTAGCGGAGGGAGTGGAGACCCAGTACTTC.

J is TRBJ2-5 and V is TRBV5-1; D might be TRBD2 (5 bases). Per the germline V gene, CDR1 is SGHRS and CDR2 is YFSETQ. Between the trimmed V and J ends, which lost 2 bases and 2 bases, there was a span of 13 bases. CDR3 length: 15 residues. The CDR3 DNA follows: TGCGCCAGCAGCTTACGGTCCGGGGAACAAGAGACCCAGTACTTC. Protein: CASSLRSGEQETQYF.

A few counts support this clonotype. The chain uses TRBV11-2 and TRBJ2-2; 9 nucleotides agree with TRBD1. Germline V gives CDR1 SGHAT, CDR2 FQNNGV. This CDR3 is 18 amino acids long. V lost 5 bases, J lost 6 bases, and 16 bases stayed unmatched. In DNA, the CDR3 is TGTGCCAGCAGCCATCAAGCCCCCGACAGGGGGATCGCCGGGGAGCTGTTTTTT. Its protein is CASSHQAPDRGIAGELFF.

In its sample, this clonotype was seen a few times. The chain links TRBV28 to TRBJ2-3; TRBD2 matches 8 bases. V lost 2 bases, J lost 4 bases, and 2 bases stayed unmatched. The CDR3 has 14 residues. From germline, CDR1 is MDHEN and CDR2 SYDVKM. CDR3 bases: TGTGCCAGCAGTTTAAGCGGGAGCTCAGATACGCAGTATTTT. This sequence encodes CASSLSGSSDTQYF.

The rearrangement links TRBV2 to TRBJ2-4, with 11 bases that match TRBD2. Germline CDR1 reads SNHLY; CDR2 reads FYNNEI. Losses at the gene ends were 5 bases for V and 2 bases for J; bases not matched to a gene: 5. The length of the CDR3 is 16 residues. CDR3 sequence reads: CASSLAGGITKNIQYF. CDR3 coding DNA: TGTGCCAGCAGTTTAGCGGGAGGGATAACCAAAAACATTCAGTACTTC.

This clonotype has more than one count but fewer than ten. Written as DNA, the CDR3 is TGTGCCAGCAGCCAAGATAGCGGGTCACGGGCTTTCTTT. It is translated as CASSQDSGSRAFF. The chain uses TRBV3-1 and TRBJ1-1; D gene uncertain. V dropped 0 bases and J dropped 11 bases, with 13 bases sitting between them. CDR1 is LGHDT, CDR2 YNNKEL, per germline (reference sequence). The CDR3 covers 13 residues.

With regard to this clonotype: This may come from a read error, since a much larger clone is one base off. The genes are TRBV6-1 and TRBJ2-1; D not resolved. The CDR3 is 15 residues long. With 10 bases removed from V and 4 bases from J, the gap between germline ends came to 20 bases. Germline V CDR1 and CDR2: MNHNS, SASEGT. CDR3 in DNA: TGTGCCAACTCCCATACCCCGAGGTTATACAATGAGCAGTTCTTC. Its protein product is CANSHTPRLYNEQFF.

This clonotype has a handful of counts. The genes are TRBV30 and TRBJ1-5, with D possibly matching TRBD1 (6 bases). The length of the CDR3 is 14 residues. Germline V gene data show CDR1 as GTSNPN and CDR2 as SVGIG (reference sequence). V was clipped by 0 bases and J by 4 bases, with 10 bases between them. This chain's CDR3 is CAWSVGRGNQPQHF. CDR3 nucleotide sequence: TGTGCCTGGAGTGTTGGAAGGGGGAATCAGCCCCAGCATTTT.

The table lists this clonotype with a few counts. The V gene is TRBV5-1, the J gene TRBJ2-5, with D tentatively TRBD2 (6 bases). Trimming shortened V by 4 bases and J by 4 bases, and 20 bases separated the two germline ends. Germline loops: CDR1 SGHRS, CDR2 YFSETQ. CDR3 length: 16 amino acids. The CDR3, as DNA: TGCGCCAGCAGCAGCGGAGATACTAGCAAAGGAGAGACCCAGTACTTC. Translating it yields CASSSGDTSKGETQYF.

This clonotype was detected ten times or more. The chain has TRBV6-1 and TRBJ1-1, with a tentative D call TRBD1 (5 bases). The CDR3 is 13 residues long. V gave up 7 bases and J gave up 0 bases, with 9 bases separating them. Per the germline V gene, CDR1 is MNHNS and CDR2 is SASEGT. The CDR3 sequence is CASIGHLNTEAFF. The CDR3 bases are TGTGCCAGCATAGGACACTTGAACACTGAAGCTTTCTTT.

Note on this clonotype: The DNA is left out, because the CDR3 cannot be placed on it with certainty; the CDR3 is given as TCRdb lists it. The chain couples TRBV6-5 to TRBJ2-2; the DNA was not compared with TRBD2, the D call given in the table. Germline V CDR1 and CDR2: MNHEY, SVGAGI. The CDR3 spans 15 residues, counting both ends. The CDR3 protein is CASILAGRDTGELFF.

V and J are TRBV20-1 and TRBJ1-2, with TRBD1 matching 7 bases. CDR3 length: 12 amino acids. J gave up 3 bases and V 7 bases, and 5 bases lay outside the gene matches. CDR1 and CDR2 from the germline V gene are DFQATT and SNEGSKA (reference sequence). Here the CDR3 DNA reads TGCAGTGGGACAGGTGGAGACTATGGCTACACCTTC. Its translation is CSGTGGDYGYTF.

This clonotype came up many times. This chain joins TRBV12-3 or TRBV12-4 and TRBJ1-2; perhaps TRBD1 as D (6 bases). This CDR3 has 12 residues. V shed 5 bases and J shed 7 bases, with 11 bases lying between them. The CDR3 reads CASSEGVTGYTF. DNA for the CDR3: TGTGCCAGCAGTGAGGGGGTCACTGGCTACACCTTC.

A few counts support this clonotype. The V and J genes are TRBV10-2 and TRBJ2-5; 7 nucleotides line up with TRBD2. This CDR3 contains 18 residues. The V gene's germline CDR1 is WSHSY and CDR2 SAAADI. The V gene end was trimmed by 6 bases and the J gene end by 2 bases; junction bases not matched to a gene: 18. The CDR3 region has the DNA TGCGCCAGCAGCCCCGCGGGAGCCCGCACTAAAGGGCAAGAGACCCAGTACTTC. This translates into CASSPAGARTKGQETQYF.

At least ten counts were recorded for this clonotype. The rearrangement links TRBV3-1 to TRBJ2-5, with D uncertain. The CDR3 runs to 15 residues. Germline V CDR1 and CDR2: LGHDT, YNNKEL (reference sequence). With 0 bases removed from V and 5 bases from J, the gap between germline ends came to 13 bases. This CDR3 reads CASSQDIKPGETQYF. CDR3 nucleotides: TGTGCCAGCAGCCAAGATATAAAGCCCGGGGAGACCCAGTACTTC.

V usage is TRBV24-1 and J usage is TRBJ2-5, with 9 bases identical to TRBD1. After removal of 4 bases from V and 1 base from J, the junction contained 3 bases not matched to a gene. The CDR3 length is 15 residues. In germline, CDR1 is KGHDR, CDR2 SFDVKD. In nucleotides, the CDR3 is TGTGCCACCAGTGACACGGACAGGGGCCAAGAGACCCAGTACTTC. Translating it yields CATSDTDRGQETQYF.

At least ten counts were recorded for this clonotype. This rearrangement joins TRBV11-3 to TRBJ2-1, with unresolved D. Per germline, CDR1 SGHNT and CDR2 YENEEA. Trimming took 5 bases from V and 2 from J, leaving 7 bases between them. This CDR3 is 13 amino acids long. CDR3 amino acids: CASSLWAYNEQFF. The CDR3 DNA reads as TGTGCCAGCAGCCTGTGGGCCTACAATGAGCAGTTCTTC.